These 2 T cell receptor beta chains were sequenced from one sample in a study of neurological immune-mediated disorders (dated by TCRdb to between 2017 and 2020). This sample's time point label indicates: longitudinal time-point 3. The protocol used for the library was 5' RACE. Data came from an Illumina HiSeq 2500. TCRdb trimmed public reads at Q25 via fastp, called clones via MiXCR and kept in-frame beta chains. When rows share a CDR3 protein, they turn into one entry using the most common DNA and genes. The sample table shows roughly 42,000 distinct CDR3 sequences, and roughly 12% are seen once. Approximately 10% of the sample is in the top ten clones. Sequences were obtained from PBMCs. All receptors come from a man younger than 40 in good health.

The sample holds a few counts of this clonotype. The V call is TRBV11-2, the J call TRBJ1-3; possibly TRBD1 for D (5 bases). CDR1 SGHAT and CDR2 FQNNGV come from the germline V gene. Between the trimmed V and J ends, which lost 3 bases and 0 bases, there was a span of 6 bases. The CDR3 is 14 residues long. CDR3 region: CASSFQGSGNTIYF. DNA for the CDR3: TGTGCCAGCAGCTTCCAGGGCTCTGGAAACACCATATATTTT.

This clonotype was counted at least ten times. This chain uses TRBV25-1 with TRBJ2-7, with 8 bases identical to TRBD2. The V segment lost 2 bases and the J segment 0 bases; nucleotides outside the gene matches: 3. The CDR3 has 15 amino acids. The germline V gene has CDR1 MGHDK and CDR2 SYGVNS. The CDR3 protein is CASSEGGGFSYEQYF. In DNA, the CDR3 is TGTGCCAGCAGTGAAGGCGGGGGGTTCTCCTACGAGCAGTACTTC.